This T cell receptor beta chain was identified in a study of blood T cell repertoires in COVID-19. Study-level background: The United States, Italy and Spain supplied acute and convalescent COVID-19 samples. The cDNA or gDNA used as material had been derived from T cells, B-cell-depleted T cells, or PBMCs.

The CDR3 spans 14 residues. In the study's own analysis: Amplification from reference gene primers served as the basis for estimated nucleated cell counts. Libraries were prepared by immunoSEQ multiplex PCR; TCRdb keeps only in-frame clonotypes and omits some of them. The D gene and trimming were derived from the DNA, and the V and J assignments and clone size from that table. The sample holds fewer than 250,000 clones, over 75% seen once. The material sequenced was peripheral blood. The receptor was derived from a woman in her 50s with acute or convalescent COVID-19. The rearrangement links TRBV21-1 to TRBJ1-5. TRBV21-1 has pseudogene status. The DNA of the CDR3 is TGTGCCAGCAGCAACGGGGGGCGGGATCAGCCCCAGCATTTT. Residues: CASSNGGRDQPQHF.